A single sample is the source of the 27 T cell receptor beta chains below, sequenced in a study of T cell responses to AZD1222 COVID-19 vaccine. The data were produced by immunoSEQ multiplex PCR, yet TCRdb's version contains in-frame clones alone and is incomplete. Of approximately 120,000 clones detected, roughly nine tenths appear once; the ten largest clones hold approximately 27%. The sample was peripheral blood, taken on day 0 of AZD1222 vaccination. These receptor sequences come from an adult in good health.

In this sample, this clone turned up once. The chain joins TRBV5-1 to TRBJ2-3; D is unclear. This CDR3 has 14 residues. The V end was cut by 1 base, the J end by 0 bases, with 6 bases between. The germline CDR1 and CDR2 sequences are SGHRS and YFSETQ. CDR3 nucleotide sequence: TGCGCCAGCAGCTTGAGCAGGAGCACAGATACGCAGTATTTT. It is translated as CASSLSRSTDTQYF.

The chain recombines TRBV12-3 or TRBV12-4 with TRBJ2-1; tentative D call: TRBD2 (6 bases). This CDR3 has 13 residues. Trimming took 6 bases from V and 4 from J, leaving 10 bases between them. The CDR3 protein is CASSRDFYNEQFF. CDR3 coding DNA: TGTGCCAGCAGCCGGGACTTTTACAATGAGCAGTTCTTC.

The table lists this clone with a few counts. The gene calls are TRBV4-2 and TRBJ2-1; D possibly corresponds to TRBD2 (7 bases). Looked up from germline, CDR1 is LGHNA and CDR2 is YNFKEQ. The CDR3 length is 16 residues. Trimming pared 0 bases from V and 7 bases from J, leaving 16 bases between. As DNA, the CDR3 is TGTGCCAGCAGCCAAGATAACCGGGGGGCCGGGAATGAGCAGTTCTTC. This translates into CASSQDNRGAGNEQFF.

The gene calls are TRBV5-5 and TRBJ1-1, with D tentatively TRBD1 (5 bases). V was pared by 0 bases and J by 4 bases, with 10 bases between. The germline V gene encodes CDR1 SGHKS and CDR2 YYEKEE (reference sequence). The CDR3 runs to 14 residues. Written as DNA, the CDR3 is TGTGCCAGCAGCTTGGAGGGGAGTTCCACTGAAGCTTTCTTT. Residues: CASSLEGSSTEAFF. The full variable domain, with the rest looked up from reference TRBV5-5 and TRBJ1-1, is DAGVTQSPTHLIKTRGQQVTLRCSPISGHKSVSWYQQVLGQGPQFIFQYYEKEERGRGNFPDRFSARQFPNYSSELNVNALLLGDSALYLCASSLEGSSTEAFFGQGTRLTVV.

The V gene is TRBV5-1, the J gene TRBJ2-2; tentatively, D is TRBD1 (6 bases). V gave up 4 bases and J gave up 0 bases, with 10 bases separating them. CDR1 is SGHRS and CDR2 is YFSETQ in the germline V gene. The CDR3 runs to 15 residues. The CDR3 nucleotides are TGCGCCAGCAGCGTACAGGGATCGAACACCGGGGAGCTGTTTTTT. Translating gives CASSVQGSNTGELFF.

J is TRBJ1-6 and V is TRBV7-3; 11 nucleotides align to TRBD1. Germline CDR1 reads SGHTA; CDR2 reads FQGTGA. CDR3 length: 14 residues. Trimming took 5 bases from V and 9 from J; bases not matched to a gene: 3. CDR3 amino acids: CASSPGQGASPLHF. As DNA, the CDR3 is TGTGCCAGCAGCCCCGGACAGGGGGCTTCACCCCTCCACTTT.

The genes are TRBV3-1 (or the pseudogene TRBV3-2) and TRBJ2-1; weak D call: TRBD2 (7 bases). Trimming took 0 bases from V and 6 from J, leaving 18 bases between them. This CDR3 is 17 amino acids long. In germline, CDR1 is LGHDT, CDR2 YNNKEL (reference sequence). The CDR3, as DNA: TGTGCCAGCAGCCAAGAACTGGGGGGGCCTCCTGGCAATGAGCAGTTCTTC. Translated, it gives CASSQELGGPPGNEQFF.

This clone has only a few counts. The identical CDR3 is also encoded by other nucleotide sequences in the sample. CDR3 residues: CASSLEGGNQPQHF. The DNA of the CDR3 is TGCGCCAGCAGCTTGGAGGGCGGCAATCAGCCCCAGCATTTT. This sequence joins TRBV5-1 and TRBJ1-5; no clear D. There are 14 residues in the CDR3. Germline assignment: CDR1 SGHRS and CDR2 YFSETQ. V was cut by 0 bases and J by 2 bases, with 6 bases left in between. The full variable domain, in which reference TRBV5-1 and TRBJ1-5 provide the parts outside the CDR3, is KAGVTQTPRYLIKTRGQQVTLSCSPISGHRSVSWYQQTPGQGLQFLFEYFSETQRNKGNFPGRFSGRQFSNSRSEMNVSTLELGDSALYLCASSLEGGNQPQHFGDGTRLSIL.

The chain is built from TRBV3-1 (or the pseudogene TRBV3-2) and TRBJ2-3; tentatively, D is TRBD1 or TRBD2 (6 bases each). The CDR3 runs to 16 residues. Per germline, CDR1 LGHDT and CDR2 YNNKEL (reference sequence). Deletions cut 1 base from V and 2 bases from J, with 13 bases between. The CDR3 DNA sequence: TGTGCCAGCAGCCAAGGAACGGGGGCCAACACAGATACGCAGTATTTT. This encodes CASSQGTGANTDTQYF.

The chain combines TRBV5-1 with TRBJ2-5; D gene unclear. CDR1 and CDR2 (germline): SGHRS, YFSETQ. V lost 0 bases and J lost 6, with 18 bases in between. CDR3 size: 16 residues. For the CDR3, the DNA is TGCGCCAGCAGCTTGGGAGCCGCACCCTTAGCCCAGACCCAGTACTTC. The encoded protein is CASSLGAAPLAQTQYF.

This chain connects TRBV2 to TRBJ2-1, with 7 bases matching TRBD2. The CDR3 consists of 15 residues. Trimming cost V 1 base and J 8 bases; bases outside gene matches: 8. Germline loops: CDR1 SNHLY, CDR2 FYNNEI. This CDR3 is CASSEERGDGDEQFF. CDR3 in DNA: TGTGCCAGCAGTGAAGAGCGGGGCGACGGGGATGAGCAGTTCTTC.

CDR3 residues: CASSLSLNTEAFF. For the CDR3, the DNA is TGTGCCAGCAGCTTATCCTTGAACACTGAAGCTTTCTTT. V gene TRBV7-2 combines with J gene TRBJ1-1; no reliable D call. Per germline, CDR1 SGHTA and CDR2 FQGNSA. The CDR3 consists of 13 residues. V lost 2 bases and J lost 0, with 4 bases in between. Using reference TRBV7-2 and TRBJ1-1 for the parts outside the CDR3, the full variable domain is GAGVSQSPSNKVTEKGKDVELRCDPISGHTALYWYRQSLGQGLEFLIYFQGNSAPDKSGLPSDRFSAERTGGSVSTLTIQRTQQEDSAVYLCASSLSLNTEAFFGQGTRLTVV.

V is TRBV27 and J is TRBJ1-2; D is ambiguous. This CDR3 region has 14 residues. The V gene lost 3 bases and the J gene lost 7 bases, with 15 bases spanning the gap. Germline-derived CDR1 and CDR2 are MNHEY and SMNVEV (reference sequence). CDR3 loop: CASSLSRREPGYTF. As DNA, the CDR3 is TGTGCCAGCAGTTTGTCCCGTCGGGAGCCTGGCTACACCTTC.

V usage is TRBV11-3 and J usage is TRBJ2-5, with TRBD2 as a possible D gene (6 bases). V lost 1 base and J 5 bases, leaving 14 bases between the germline ends. Germline CDR1 and CDR2: SGHNT and YENEEA. CDR3 length: 15 residues. The CDR3 coding sequence is TGTGCCAGCAGCTTAGGTGGGGGGTCTCGGGAGACCCAGTACTTC. This sequence encodes CASSLGGGSRETQYF.

CDR3 sequence reads: CASSLDRGGYTF. In DNA, the CDR3 is TGTGCCAGCAGTTTAGACAGGGGTGGCTACACCTTC. V is TRBV12-3 or TRBV12-4 and J is TRBJ1-2; 7 nucleotides match TRBD1. The trim removed 1 base at V and 7 bases at J, leaving 0 bases unmatched. The CDR3 consists of 12 residues.

The chain employs TRBV27 and TRBJ2-1; 11 positions agree with TRBD1. Germline V gene sequence: CDR1 MNHEY, CDR2 SMNVEV (reference sequence). J lost 3 bases, V lost 4 bases, and 2 bases had no gene match. This CDR3 has 15 amino acids. CDR3 residues: CASSSGTGGYNEQFF. The CDR3 coding sequence is TGTGCCAGCAGTTCCGGGACAGGGGGCTACAATGAGCAGTTCTTC.

The chain combines TRBV2 with TRBJ2-5; D is ambiguous. Between the trimmed V and J ends, which lost 6 bases and 0 bases, there was a span of 5 bases. The germline CDR1 and CDR2 sequences are SNHLY and FYNNEI. The CDR3 has 12 amino acids. The CDR3 DNA is TGTGCCAGCAGCCTAAACCAAGAGACCCAGTACTTC. Translated: CASSLNQETQYF.

The chain carries TRBV7-9 and TRBJ1-5; no definite D call. This CDR3 is built from 16 residues. Germline V gene lookup returns CDR1 SEHNR and CDR2 FQNEAQ (reference sequence). The V end lost 5 bases, the J end lost 0 bases, and 14 bases lay between the germline ends. CDR3 nucleotides: TGTGCCAGCAGCCCCGGGTCTACTGATAGCAATCAGCCCCAGCATTTT. It is translated as CASSPGSTDSNQPQHF.

The chain employs TRBV5-1 and TRBJ2-2, with D possibly matching TRBD2 (5 bases). The germline gives CDR1 SGHRS, CDR2 YFSETQ. The CDR3 is made up of 16 amino acids. Trimming removed 0 bases from V and 0 bases from J, with 9 bases in between. The CDR3 loop is CASSLAAGANTGELFF. Written as DNA, the CDR3 is TGCGCCAGCAGCTTGGCCGCGGGCGCGAACACCGGGGAGCTGTTTTTT.

The CDR3 DNA sequence: TGTGCCAGCAGCCAAGATCTTGGCCCCTACGAGCAGTACTTC. This codes for CASSQDLGPYEQYF. This sequence joins TRBV4-2 and TRBJ2-7; D is unresolved. This CDR3 contains 14 residues. Germline lookup yields CDR1 LGHNA and CDR2 YNFKEQ. V shed 0 bases and J shed 2 bases, with 8 bases lying between them.

The chain couples TRBV18 to TRBJ2-3; weak D call: TRBD2 (5 bases). The CDR3 has 12 amino acids. Trimming took 8 bases from V and 11 from J, leaving 17 bases between them. Germline V CDR1 and CDR2: KGHSH, LQKENI. The chain's CDR3 is CASTTGGGGQYF. The CDR3 DNA sequence: TGTGCCAGCACGACCGGCGGAGGAGGGCAGTATTTT.

The rearrangement uses TRBV9 and TRBJ2-5; 8 positions agree with TRBD1. This CDR3 has 16 amino acids. In germline, CDR1 is SGDLS, CDR2 YYNGEE. The V segment lost 2 bases and the J segment 4 bases; nucleotides outside the gene matches: 10. CDR3 bases: TGTGCCAGCAGCGTTACAGGGGGATGGGGAGGAGAGACCCAGTACTTC. Translating gives CASSVTGGWGGETQYF.

V usage is TRBV5-6 and J usage is TRBJ1-2; D gene uncertain. V was shortened by 0 bases and J by 8 bases, with 5 bases between the two germline ends. The CDR3 runs to 11 residues. The germline gives CDR1 SGHDT, CDR2 YYEEEE. CDR3 nucleotides: TGTGCCAGCAGCTTGGAGCGCGGCTACACCTTC. Its translation is CASSLERGYTF. Supplemented by reference TRBV5-6 and TRBJ1-2, the full variable domain reads DAGVTQSPTHLIKTRGQQVTLRCSPKSGHDTVSWYQQALGQGPQFIFQYYEEEERQRGNFPDRFSGHQFPNYSSELNVNALLLGDSALYLCASSLERGYTFGSGTRLTVV.

V is TRBV5-6 and J is TRBJ1-5, with 7 bases that match TRBD1. The CDR3 sequence is 15 residues long. J gave up 3 bases and V 3 bases, and 6 bases lay outside the gene matches. Germline assignment: CDR1 SGHDT and CDR2 YYEEEE. The CDR3 DNA follows: TGTGCCAGCAGCTCCACGGGACAGAACAATCAGCCCCAGCATTTT. Amino acid sequence: CASSSTGQNNQPQHF.

The CDR3 protein is CASSLGGQLPEAFF. The CDR3 nucleotides are TGTGCCAGCAGCTTGGGTGGACAGTTGCCTGAAGCTTTCTTT. The chain combines TRBV5-8 with TRBJ1-1, with D possibly TRBD1 on 6 matching bases. Between the trimmed V and J ends, which lost 0 bases and 6 bases, there was a span of 12 bases. In germline, CDR1 is SGHTS, CDR2 YDEGEE. The CDR3 totals 14 residues.

The chain couples TRBV15 to TRBJ1-1; D ambiguous. V lost 3 bases to trimming and J lost 0 bases, with 5 bases between them. The germline V gene encodes CDR1 LNHNV and CDR2 YYDKDF (reference sequence). The length of the CDR3 is 13 residues. CDR3 sequence: CATSSGLNTEAFF. CDR3 nucleotides: TGTGCCACCAGCAGCGGGCTGAACACTGAAGCTTTCTTT. The full variable domain, with the rest looked up from reference TRBV15 and TRBJ1-1, is DAMVIQNPRYQVTQFGKPVTLSCSQTLNHNVMYWYQQKSSQAPKLLFHYYDKDFNNEADTPDNFQSRRPNTSFCFLDIRSPGLGDTAMYLCATSSGLNTEAFFGQGTRLTVV.

The rearrangement uses TRBV18 and TRBJ2-7; weak D call: TRBD1 (7 bases). V lost 3 bases, J lost 0 bases, and 15 bases lay in between. The CDR3 is 16 residues long. Germline values: CDR1 KGHSH, CDR2 LQKENI. CDR3 region: CASSPGQGGLSYEQYF. CDR3 nucleotides: TGTGCCAGCTCACCGGGGCAGGGGGGACTCTCCTACGAGCAGTACTTC.